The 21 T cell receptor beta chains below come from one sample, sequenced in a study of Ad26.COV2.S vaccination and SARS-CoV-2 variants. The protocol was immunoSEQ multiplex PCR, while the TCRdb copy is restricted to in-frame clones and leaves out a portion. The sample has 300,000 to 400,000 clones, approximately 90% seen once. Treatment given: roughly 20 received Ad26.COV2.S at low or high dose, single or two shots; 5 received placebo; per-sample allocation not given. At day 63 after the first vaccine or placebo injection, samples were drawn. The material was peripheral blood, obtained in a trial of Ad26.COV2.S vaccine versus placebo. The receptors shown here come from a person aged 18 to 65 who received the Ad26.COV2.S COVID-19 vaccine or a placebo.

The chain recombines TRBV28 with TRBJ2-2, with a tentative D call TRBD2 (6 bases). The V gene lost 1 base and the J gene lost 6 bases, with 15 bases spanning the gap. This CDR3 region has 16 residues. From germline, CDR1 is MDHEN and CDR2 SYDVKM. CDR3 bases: TGTGCCAGCAGTTTATACGGCCTAGGGGAGGCCGGGGAGCTGTTTTTT. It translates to CASSLYGLGEAGELFF. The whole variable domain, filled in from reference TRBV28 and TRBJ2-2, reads DVKVTQSSRYLVKRTGEKVFLECVQDMDHENMFWYRQDPGLGLRLIYFSYDVKMKEKGDIPEGYSVSREKKERFSLILESASTNQTSMYLCASSLYGLGEAGELFFGEGSRLTVL.

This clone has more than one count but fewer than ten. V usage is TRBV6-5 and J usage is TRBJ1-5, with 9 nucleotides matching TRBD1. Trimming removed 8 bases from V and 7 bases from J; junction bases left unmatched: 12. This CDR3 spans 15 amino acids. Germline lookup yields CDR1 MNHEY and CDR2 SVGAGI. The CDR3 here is CASGVRQGDIQPQHF. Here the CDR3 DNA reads TGTGCCAGCGGGGTTAGACAGGGGGATATACAGCCCCAGCATTTT.

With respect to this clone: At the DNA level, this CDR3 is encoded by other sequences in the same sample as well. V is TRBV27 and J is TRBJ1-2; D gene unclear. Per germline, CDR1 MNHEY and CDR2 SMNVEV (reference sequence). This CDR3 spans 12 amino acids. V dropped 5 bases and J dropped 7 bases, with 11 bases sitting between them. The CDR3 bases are TGTGCCAGCAGTCCACGAGGGTTTGGCTACACCTTC. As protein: CASSPRGFGYTF.

In DNA form, the CDR3 reads TGTGCCAGCAGCTCAGGCCCGATTAACTATGGCTACACCTTC. This gives the protein CASSSGPINYGYTF. V and J are TRBV6-5 and TRBJ1-2; D unresolved. The length of the CDR3 is 14 residues. V was pared by 6 bases and J by 1 base, with 12 bases between. The germline V gene encodes CDR1 MNHEY and CDR2 SVGAGI.

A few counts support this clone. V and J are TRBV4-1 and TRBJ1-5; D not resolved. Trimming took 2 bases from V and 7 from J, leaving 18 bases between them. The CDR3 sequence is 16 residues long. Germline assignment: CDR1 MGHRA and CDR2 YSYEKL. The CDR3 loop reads CASSQYLDRMGQPQHF. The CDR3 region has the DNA TGCGCCAGCAGCCAATACCTCGACCGAATGGGGCAGCCCCAGCATTTT.

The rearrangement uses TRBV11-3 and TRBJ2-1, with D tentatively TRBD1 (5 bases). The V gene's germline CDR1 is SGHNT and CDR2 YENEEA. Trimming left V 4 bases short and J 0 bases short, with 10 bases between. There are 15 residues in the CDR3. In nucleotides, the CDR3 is TGTGCCAGCAGCTCAGGGTTGGCCTCCTACAATGAGCAGTTCTTC. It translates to CASSSGLASYNEQFF.

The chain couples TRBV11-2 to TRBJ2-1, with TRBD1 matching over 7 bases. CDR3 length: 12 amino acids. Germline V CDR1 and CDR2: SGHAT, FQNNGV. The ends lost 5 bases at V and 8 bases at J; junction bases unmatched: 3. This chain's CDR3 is CASSPGGDEQFF. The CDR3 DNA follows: TGTGCCAGCAGCCCAGGGGGTGATGAGCAGTTCTTC. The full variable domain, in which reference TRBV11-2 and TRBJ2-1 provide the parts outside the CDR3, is EAGVAQSPRYKIIEKRQSVAFWCNPISGHATLYWYQQILGQGPKLLIQFQNNGVVDDSQLPKDRFSAERLKGVDSTLKIQPAKLEDSAVYLCASSPGGDEQFFGPGTRLTVL.

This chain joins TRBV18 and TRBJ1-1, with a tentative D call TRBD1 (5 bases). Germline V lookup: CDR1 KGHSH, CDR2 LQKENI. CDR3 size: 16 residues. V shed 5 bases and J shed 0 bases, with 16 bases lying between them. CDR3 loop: CASSSDQGGMNTEAFF. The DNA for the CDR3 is TGTGCCAGCTCAAGCGACCAGGGAGGTATGAACACTGAAGCTTTCTTT. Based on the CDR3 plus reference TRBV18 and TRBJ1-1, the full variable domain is NAGVMQNPRHLVRRRGQEARLRCSPMKGHSHVYWYRQLPEEGLKFMVYLQKENIIDESGMPKERFSAEFPKEGPSILRIQQVVRGDSAAYFCASSSDQGGMNTEAFFGQGTRLTVV.

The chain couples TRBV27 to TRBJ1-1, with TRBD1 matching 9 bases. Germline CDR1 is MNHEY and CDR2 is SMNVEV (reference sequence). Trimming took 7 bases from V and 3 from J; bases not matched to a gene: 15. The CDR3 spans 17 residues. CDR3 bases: TGTGCCAGCACCATCTCGGGGAGGGGACAGGGAGACACTGAAGCTTTCTTT. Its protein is CASTISGRGQGDTEAFF.

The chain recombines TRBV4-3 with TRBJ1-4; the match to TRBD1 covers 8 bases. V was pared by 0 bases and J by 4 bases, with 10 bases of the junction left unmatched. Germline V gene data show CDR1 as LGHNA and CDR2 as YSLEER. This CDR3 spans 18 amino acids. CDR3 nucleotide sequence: TGCGCCAGCAGCCAAGAAGGGCAGGGGGCTGAGGGTAATGAAAAACTGTTTTTT. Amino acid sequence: CASSQEGQGAEGNEKLFF.

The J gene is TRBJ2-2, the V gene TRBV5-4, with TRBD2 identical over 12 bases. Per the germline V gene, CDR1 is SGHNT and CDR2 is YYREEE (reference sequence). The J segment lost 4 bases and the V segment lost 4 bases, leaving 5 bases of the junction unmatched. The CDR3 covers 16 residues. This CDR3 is CASSRGLAGGTGELFF. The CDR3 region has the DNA TGTGCCAGCAGCCGGGGACTAGCGGGTGGCACCGGGGAGCTGTTTTTT.

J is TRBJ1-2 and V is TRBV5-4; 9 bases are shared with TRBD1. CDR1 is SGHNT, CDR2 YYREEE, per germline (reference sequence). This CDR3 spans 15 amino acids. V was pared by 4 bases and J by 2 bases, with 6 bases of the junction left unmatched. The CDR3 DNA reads TGTGCCAGCAGCGGGCCGGGACAGGGCAACTATGGCTACACCTTC. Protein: CASSGPGQGNYGYTF.

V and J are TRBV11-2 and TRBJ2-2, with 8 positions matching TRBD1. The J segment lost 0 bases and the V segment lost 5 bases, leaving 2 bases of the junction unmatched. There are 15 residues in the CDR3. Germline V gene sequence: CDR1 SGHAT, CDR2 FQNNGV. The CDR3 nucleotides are TGTGCCAGCAGCAAACAGGGGGCGAACACCGGGGAGCTGTTTTTT. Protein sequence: CASSKQGANTGELFF.

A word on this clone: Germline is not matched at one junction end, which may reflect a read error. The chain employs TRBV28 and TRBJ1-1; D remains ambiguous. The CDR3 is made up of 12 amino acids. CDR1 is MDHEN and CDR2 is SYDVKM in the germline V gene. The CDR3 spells CATETARSEAFF. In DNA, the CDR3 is TGTGCCACCGAGACGGCCAGGTCTGAGGCTTTCTTT.

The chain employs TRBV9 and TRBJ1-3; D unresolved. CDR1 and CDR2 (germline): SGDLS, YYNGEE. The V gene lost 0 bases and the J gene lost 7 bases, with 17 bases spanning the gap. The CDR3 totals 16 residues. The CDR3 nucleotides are TGTGCCAGCAGCGTAGGGGGAGGTTCCCTACCGAACACCATATATTTT. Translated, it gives CASSVGGGSLPNTIYF.

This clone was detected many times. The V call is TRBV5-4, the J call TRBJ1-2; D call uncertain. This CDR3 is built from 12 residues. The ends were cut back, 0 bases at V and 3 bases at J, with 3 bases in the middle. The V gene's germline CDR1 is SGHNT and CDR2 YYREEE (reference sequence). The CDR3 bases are TGTGCCAGCAGCTTGGATGACTATGGCTACACCTTC. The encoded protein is CASSLDDYGYTF. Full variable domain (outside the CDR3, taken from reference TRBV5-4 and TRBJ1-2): ETGVTQSPTHLIKTRGQQVTLRCSSQSGHNTVSWYQQALGQGPQFIFQYYREEENGRGNFPPRFSGLQFPNYSSELNVNALELDDSALYLCASSLDDYGYTFGSGTRLTVV.

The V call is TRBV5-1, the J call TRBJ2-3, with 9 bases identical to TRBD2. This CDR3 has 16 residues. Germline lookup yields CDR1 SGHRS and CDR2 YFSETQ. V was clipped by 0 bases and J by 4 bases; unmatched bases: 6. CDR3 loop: CASSLDAGGPSDTQYF. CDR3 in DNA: TGCGCCAGCAGCTTGGATGCGGGAGGGCCTTCAGATACGCAGTATTTT.

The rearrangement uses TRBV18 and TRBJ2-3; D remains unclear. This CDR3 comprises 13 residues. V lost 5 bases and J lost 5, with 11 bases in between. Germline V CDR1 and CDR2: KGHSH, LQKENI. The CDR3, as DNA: TGTGCCAGCTCATCAAGCGACGGAGATACGCAGTATTTT. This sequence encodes CASSSSDGDTQYF.

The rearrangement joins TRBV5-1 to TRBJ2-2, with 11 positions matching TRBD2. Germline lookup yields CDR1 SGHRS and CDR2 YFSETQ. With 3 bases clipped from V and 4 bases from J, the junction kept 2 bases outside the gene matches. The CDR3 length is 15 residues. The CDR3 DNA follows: TGCGCCAGCAGCTCCCTAGCGGGAGGCACCGGGGAGCTGTTTTTT. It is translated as CASSSLAGGTGELFF.

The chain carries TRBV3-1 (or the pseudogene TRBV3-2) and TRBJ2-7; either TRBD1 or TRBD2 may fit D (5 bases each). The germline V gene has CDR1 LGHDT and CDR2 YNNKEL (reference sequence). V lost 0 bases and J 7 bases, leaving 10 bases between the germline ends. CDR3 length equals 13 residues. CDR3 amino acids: CASSQEQGEEQYF. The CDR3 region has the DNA TGTGCCAGCAGCCAAGAGCAGGGAGAAGAGCAGTACTTC.

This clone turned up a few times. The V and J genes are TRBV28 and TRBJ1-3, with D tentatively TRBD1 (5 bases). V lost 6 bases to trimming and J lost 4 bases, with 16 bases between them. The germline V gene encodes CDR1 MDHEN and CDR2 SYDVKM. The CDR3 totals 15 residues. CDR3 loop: CASRSGDAYGNTIYF. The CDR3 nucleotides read TGTGCCAGCAGATCGGGGGACGCCTACGGAAACACCATATATTTT.